Sequencing of this T cell receptor beta chain was carried out in a study of response to subunit inactivated influenza vaccine. General study points: Researchers suggested that each seasonal influenza vaccination recruits few new T cells.

Germline V lookup: CDR1 MNHEY, CDR2 SMNVEV (reference sequence). V lost 4 bases to trimming and J lost 4 bases, with 13 bases between them. CDR3 length: 14 amino acids. To note about this clonotype: What it binds is not known.

TCRdb re-derived calls from the RT-PCR reads in MiXCR, one entry per CDR3 protein. The repertoire consists of about 780,000 distinct CDR3 sequences, with roughly 18% occurring once and the leading ten covering roughly 11%. The chain employs TRBV27 and TRBJ1-1; tentatively, D is TRBD1 (6 bases). The sequenced sample was PBMCs from blood, obtained about 5 days after vaccination. This clonotype was sampled from a man in his forties or fifties who received an inactivated influenza vaccine. For the CDR3, the DNA is TGTGCCAGCAGTTCTACAGGGTGGAGCACTGAAGCTTTCTTT. Protein product: CASSSTGWSTEAFF.